This T cell receptor beta chain was identified during a study of T cell responses to AZD1222 COVID-19 vaccine (dated by TCRdb to the early 2020s). In terms of the full investigation: TCR sequencing covered fewer than 250 trial participants: 207 given two doses of AZD1222 and approximately 26 given two doses of MenACWY control vaccine. Trial participants were enrolled into age subgroups of 18-55, 56-69 and 70-plus years, which contained around 140, 26 and 57 TCR-sequenced participants, respectively. General conclusions and limits of the study: Because no samples from the day 14 peak response were available, repertoires could be characterized only after the peak T cell response. Participants were mostly white British and included more females than males, and it was suggested by the authors that clonal diversity may have been underestimated. Nearly half of unique spike-specific TCRs reportedly recognized epitopes outside regions mutated in the B.1.351 and B.1.1.7 variants. CD4 TCRs associated with the vaccine covered the entire spike protein, and the dominant responses were in regions 160-218 and 743-854. After two AZD1222 doses, both the breadth and the depth of spike-specific TCRs were significantly higher than at day 0 and than in MenACWY recipients. In the small 56-69-year group, the increase in depth fell short of significance, most likely because of low power. Conclusions about previously exposed vaccinees are limited, since just 5 or 6 AZD1222 recipients were seropositive for SARS-CoV-2 at baseline.

In light of the paper, this sample's time point label describes: baseline before first vaccination. This specimen's treatment or condition label, interpreted: meningococcal conjugate vaccine given as trial control. Vaccinee samples were obtained from the UK trials COV001 and COV002, which included a single-blind randomized controlled phase 2/3 trial of AZD1222 (ChAdOx1 nCoV-19) in healthy adults. Trial participant PBMC samples were collected at day 0 and day 28 after the second dose for TCRbeta chain sequencing. To note about this clone: It has no known antigen specificity. Within one base of it there is no much larger clone, and no base qualities were kept.

CDR1 SGHAT and CDR2 FQNNGV are derived from the germline V gene. Including cysteine and phenylalanine, the CDR3 has 13 amino acids. Just the 39-base CDR3 DNA is kept, in frame starting at base 1. Trimming removed 7 bases from V and 3 bases from J, leaving 13 bases between the germline ends. The CDR3 regions of human TCRbeta chains were subjected to immunosequencing. The study's processing was this. TCRs in the repertoires were matched against a reference library of SARS-CoV-2-specific TCRs that had been generated with the MIRA antigen-specificity platform. Breadth was defined as the fraction of unique TCRs that were SARS-CoV-2-associated, and depth was defined as the fraction of total T cells that were SARS-CoV-2-associated. Each spike-specific TCR was assigned to its reactive spike region and to a CD4 or CD8 class using the MIRA data. Log10-transformed breadth and depth values were compared by one-way ANOVA with Sidak's multiple comparisons tests. TCRdb re-hosts the immuneACCESS table, in-frame sequences only. Its copies lack some clones; in the studies checked, an unresolved V gene accounts for under half of them, and the cause for the rest is not known. V, J and clone size were drawn from that table, and D and trimming were deduced from the DNA. The sample table shows about 160,000 clones, and about 91% are seen once. 4% to 5.5% of the sample goes to the ten largest clones.

Source: peripheral blood, taken on day 0 of MenACWY control vaccination. This sequence was found in an adult in good health. This chain is built from TRBV11-2 and TRBJ2-7; no D gene is confidently identified. The DNA is TGTGCCAGCACCCCGGACGTATTCTACGAGCAGTACTTC. It translates to CASTPDVFYEQYF.